This TCR beta chain was profiled in a study of T cell clonality in common variable immunodeficiency. Control and CVID samples contributed equal amounts of genomic DNA. Data came from immunoSEQ multiplex PCR; TCRdb stores just in-frame clones and leaves some out. The sample presents about 15,000 clones, none singletons. Overall study results and limits: Fewer deletions and N-nucleotide insertions were reportedly seen in common variable immunodeficiency TCR beta sequences.

V was cut by 4 bases and J by 3 bases, with 13 bases left in between. There are 14 residues in the CDR3. This clone counts as medium-sized. The antigen remains undetermined. The missing CDR3 end, 3 residues past where the read stops, is filled in from the germline J gene. This clonotype was sampled from a human donor with common variable immunodeficiency. The material sequenced was peripheral blood mononuclear cells. The chain couples TRBV23-1 to TRBJ2-7; D may be TRBD2 (5 bases). TRBV23-1 carries the ORF label, with uncertain function. The sequenced CDR3 bases are TGCGCCAGCAGTCGGTTGAGCAGCGGCTACGAG. Its protein is CASSRLSSGYE. The whole CDR3 sequence is CASSRLSSGYEQYF.